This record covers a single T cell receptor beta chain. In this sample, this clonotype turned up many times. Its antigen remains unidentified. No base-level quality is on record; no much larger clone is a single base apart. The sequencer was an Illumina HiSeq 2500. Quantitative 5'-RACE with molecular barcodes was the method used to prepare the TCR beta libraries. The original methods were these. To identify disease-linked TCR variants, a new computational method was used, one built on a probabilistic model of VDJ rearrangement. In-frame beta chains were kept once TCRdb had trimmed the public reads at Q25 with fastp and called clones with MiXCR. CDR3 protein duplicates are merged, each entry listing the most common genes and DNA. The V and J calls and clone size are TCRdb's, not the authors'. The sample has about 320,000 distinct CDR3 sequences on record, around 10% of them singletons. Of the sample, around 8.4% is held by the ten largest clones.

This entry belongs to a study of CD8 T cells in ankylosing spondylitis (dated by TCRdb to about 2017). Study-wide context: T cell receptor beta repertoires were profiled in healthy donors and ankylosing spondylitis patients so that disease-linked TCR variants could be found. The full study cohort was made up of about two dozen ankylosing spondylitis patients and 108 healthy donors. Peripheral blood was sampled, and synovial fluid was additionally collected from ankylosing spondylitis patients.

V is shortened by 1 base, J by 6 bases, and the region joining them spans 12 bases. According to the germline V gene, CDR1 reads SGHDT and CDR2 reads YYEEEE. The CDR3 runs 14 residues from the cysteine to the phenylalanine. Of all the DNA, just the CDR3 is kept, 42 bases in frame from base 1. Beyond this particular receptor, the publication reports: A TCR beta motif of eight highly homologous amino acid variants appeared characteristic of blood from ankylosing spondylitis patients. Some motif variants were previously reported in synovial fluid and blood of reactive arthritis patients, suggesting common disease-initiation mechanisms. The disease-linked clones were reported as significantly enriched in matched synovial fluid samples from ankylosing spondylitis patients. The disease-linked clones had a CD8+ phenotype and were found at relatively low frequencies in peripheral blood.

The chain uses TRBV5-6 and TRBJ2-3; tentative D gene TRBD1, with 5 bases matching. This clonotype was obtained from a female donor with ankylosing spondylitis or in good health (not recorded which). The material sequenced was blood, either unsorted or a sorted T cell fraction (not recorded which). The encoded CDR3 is CASSLSRVEDTQYF. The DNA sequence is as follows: TGTGCCAGCAGCTTGTCCAGGGTGGAGGATACGCAGTATTTT.